This entry lists 9 T cell receptor beta chains sequenced from one sample in a study of T-cell memory formation after mild COVID-19. TCRdb re-called the 5' RACE reads with MiXCR, one entry per CDR3 protein. The data hold around 130,000 distinct CDR3 sequences, with 15% to 20% observed a single time. Sequencing was performed on PBMCs or a T cell subset sorted from them (not recorded which). The receptors come from an adult woman who had mild COVID-19 (a few samples of this study predate the infection). Cell type and time point are not known.

This clonotype was counted between two and nine times. The rearrangement joins TRBV30 to TRBJ1-6; D gene ambiguous. Per the germline V gene, CDR1 is GTSNPN and CDR2 is SVGIG (reference sequence). The ends were cut back, 3 bases at V and 7 bases at J, with 13 bases in the middle. CDR3 length: 14 residues. In DNA form, the CDR3 reads TGTGCCTGGAGACCAGGACTGACGAATTCACCCCTCCACTTT. Translation: CAWRPGLTNSPLHF.

The rearrangement uses TRBV4-1 and TRBJ1-1, with 7 bases aligning to TRBD1. Unmatched junction bases numbered 9, after V lost 2 bases and J lost 3 bases. From germline, CDR1 is MGHRA and CDR2 YSYEKL. CDR3 size: 16 residues. DNA of the CDR3: TGCGCCAGCAGCCAACAGCCCGACAGGGTCCACACTGAAGCTTTCTTT. It is translated as CASSQQPDRVHTEAFF.

The V call is TRBV6-2 or TRBV6-3, the J call TRBJ2-7; D possibly corresponds to TRBD1 (6 bases). The CDR3 covers 17 residues. Germline CDR1 MNHEY, CDR2 SVGEGT. Trimming took 0 bases from V and 6 from J, leaving 21 bases between them. DNA for the CDR3: TGTGCCAGCAGTTACTCGCTCCAGGGACAACGGAGAGGCGAGCAGTACTTC. It yields the protein CASSYSLQGQRRGEQYF.

This clonotype has just a few counts. This chain joins TRBV6-5 and TRBJ2-1; possible D gene TRBD1, 6 bases. V lost 0 bases, J lost 5 bases, and 14 bases lay in between. Germline CDR1 is MNHEY and CDR2 is SVGAGI. CDR3 length: 16 residues. CDR3 residues: CASSYSLTGKDNEQFF. In nucleotides, the CDR3 is TGTGCCAGCAGTTACTCGTTAACAGGGAAAGACAATGAGCAGTTCTTC.

This clonotype was detected many times. The chain links TRBV4-1 to TRBJ2-7; 11 nucleotides line up with TRBD1. Trimming took 3 bases from V and 2 from J; bases not matched to a gene: 0. Germline V lookup: CDR1 MGHRA, CDR2 YSYEKL. The CDR3 length is 14 residues. The CDR3 here is CASSQGQGAYEQYF. DNA of the CDR3: TGCGCCAGCAGCCAGGGACAGGGGGCCTACGAGCAGTACTTC.

This clonotype was seen a handful of times. This chain joins TRBV6-6 and TRBJ1-1; 7 bases align to TRBD1. The CDR3 consists of 14 residues. Germline CDR1 MNHNY, CDR2 SVGAGI (reference sequence). The trim removed 6 bases at V and 1 base at J, leaving 5 bases unmatched. As DNA, the CDR3 is TGTGCCAGCAGCCTACAGGGGAAGAACACTGAAGCTTTCTTT. Residues: CASSLQGKNTEAFF.

In this sample, this clonotype turned up once. CDR3 region: CAWTSENTGELFF. In nucleotides, the CDR3 is TGTGCCTGGACTTCGGAGAACACCGGGGAGCTGTTTTTT. V and J are TRBV30 and TRBJ2-2; D gene uncertain. V gave up 4 bases and J gave up 1 base, with 7 bases separating them. The CDR3 consists of 13 residues. CDR1 and CDR2 (germline): GTSNPN, SVGIG (reference sequence).

This chain joins TRBV5-1 and TRBJ1-2; 7 bases align to TRBD1. CDR1 is SGHRS, CDR2 YFSETQ, per germline. This CDR3 region has 15 residues. After removal of 2 bases from V and 4 bases from J, the junction contained 8 bases not matched to a gene. CDR3 nucleotide sequence: TGCGCCAGCAGCTTCTCGACAGGGTACGGCTATGGCTACACCTTC. This encodes CASSFSTGYGYGYTF.

This clonotype was observed a handful of times. This sequence joins TRBV4-3 and TRBJ1-4; 9 bases fit TRBD1. This CDR3 is built from 18 residues. Germline-derived CDR1 and CDR2 are LGHNA and YSLEER. V trimming: 4 bases; J trimming: 2 bases; junction bases outside the gene matches: 11. In nucleotides, the CDR3 is TGCGCCAGCAGCCTCATAGCAGGACAGGGGCCGACTAATGAAAAACTGTTTTTT. Residues: CASSLIAGQGPTNEKLFF.